What follows are 18 T cell receptor beta chains derived from one specimen sequenced in a study of shared clonotypes between healthy human individuals (dated by TCRdb to between 2020 and 2021). Libraries came from the immunoSEQ multiplex PCR assay. Imported from immuneACCESS, the table was reduced by TCRdb to in-frame sequences with V and J called. These copies leave out some clones; in studies compared against another copy, an unresolved V gene accounts for under half, and the cause of the remainder is not known. The sample yields roughly 1,000,000 clones; approximately 80% were counted once. Around 0.47% of the sample belongs to the ten largest clones. Sequenced material: memory CD4+ T cells from PBMCs. In the paper's terms, the cell subset or site label means: CD45RA-negative fraction. The source is a man younger than 30 in good health. Some clones in this sample may be carry-over from other donors' samples.

V gene TRBV6-6 combines with J gene TRBJ1-1; no clear D. The germline V and J ends were trimmed by 2 bases and 4 bases, with 8 bases remaining between them. Looked up from germline, CDR1 is MNHNY and CDR2 is SVGAGI (reference sequence). The CDR3 is made up of 13 amino acids. The CDR3 sequence is CASSYSGSTEAFF. The CDR3 DNA follows: TGTGCCAGCAGTTACAGTGGGAGCACTGAAGCTTTCTTT.

The rearrangement links TRBV6-5 to TRBJ1-1, with D possibly TRBD1 on 5 matching bases. V was shortened by 4 bases and J by 1 base, with 13 bases between the two germline ends. The CDR3 runs 15 residues. The germline V gene encodes CDR1 MNHEY and CDR2 SVGAGI. The CDR3 coding sequence is TGTGCCAGCAGTTCGACAGCGGGGCGGAACACTGAAGCTTTCTTT. Translating gives CASSSTAGRNTEAFF.

About this clone: Other DNA sequences from this sample encode an identical CDR3 as well. The chain combines TRBV29-1 with TRBJ1-1; D gene uncertain. CDR1 and CDR2 (germline): SQVTM, ANQGSEA. V was cut by 4 bases and J by 3 bases, with 9 bases left in between. There are 12 residues in the CDR3. CDR3 sequence: CSVARGDTEAFF. CDR3 sequence (DNA): TGCAGCGTTGCTCGTGGGGACACTGAAGCTTTCTTT.

The chain joins TRBV18 to TRBJ2-1, with D maybe TRBD1 (6 bases). Trimming cost V 6 bases and J 7 bases, with 13 bases left between them. The CDR3 loop spans 13 amino acids. Germline CDR1 reads KGHSH; CDR2 reads LQKENI. The CDR3 nucleotides are TGTGCCAGCTCCCCCGGCCAGGGGAATGAGCAGTTCTTC. It codes for CASSPGQGNEQFF.

The table lists this clone with many counts. The rearrangement links TRBV6-1 to TRBJ2-5; 9 nucleotides match TRBD1. CDR3 length: 14 amino acids. The V gene end was trimmed by 4 bases and the J gene end by 7 bases; junction bases not matched to a gene: 7. CDR1 MNHNS and CDR2 SASEGT come from the germline V gene. Here the CDR3 DNA reads TGTGCCAGCAGTGGCAACAGGGGACAGGGGACCCAGTACTTC. This codes for CASSGNRGQGTQYF.

The chain combines TRBV30 with TRBJ1-5; a possible D gene is TRBD1 (5 bases). V lost 2 bases and J 0 bases, leaving 14 bases between the germline ends. The germline V gene encodes CDR1 GTSNPN and CDR2 SVGIG (reference sequence). CDR3 length: 16 residues. In DNA, the CDR3 is TGTGCCTGGAGTTTTGGACACCCAGATAGCAATCAGCCCCAGCATTTT. It yields the protein CAWSFGHPDSNQPQHF.

This clone has more than one count but fewer than ten. This chain links TRBV28 with TRBJ2-5, with D maybe TRBD2 (6 bases). Trimming took off 8 bases at V and 6 bases at J, with 19 bases between the two ends. Germline CDR1 is MDHEN and CDR2 is SYDVKM. This CDR3 spans 14 amino acids. CDR3 sequence: CASGKLGGFKTQYF. In nucleotides, the CDR3 is TGTGCCAGCGGCAAATTGGGAGGTTTCAAGACCCAGTACTTC.

This chain connects TRBV25-1 to TRBJ1-4; 10 bases fit TRBD1. The CDR3 has 13 amino acids. CDR1 MGHDK and CDR2 SYGVNS come from the germline V gene. V was clipped by 8 bases and J by 7 bases; unmatched bases: 4. CDR3 in amino acids: CASRQGAVEKLFF. The CDR3, as DNA: TGTGCCAGCCGACAGGGGGCGGTTGAAAAACTGTTTTTT.

The V call is TRBV7-7, the J call TRBJ2-7, with TRBD1 matching over 10 bases. This CDR3 is 15 amino acids long. V shed 1 base, J shed 4 bases, and the junction held 4 bases outside the gene matches. Germline V CDR1 and CDR2: SSHAT, FNYEAQ (reference sequence). CDR3 DNA sequence: TGTGCCAGCAGCTTAGAAGGACAGGGGGTGTACGAGCAGTACTTC. This sequence encodes CASSLEGQGVYEQYF.

This clone was counted between two and nine times. V and J are TRBV27 and TRBJ2-7, with 14 bases lining up with TRBD2. The ends lost 5 bases at V and 6 bases at J; junction bases unmatched: 9. The length of the CDR3 is 16 residues. Germline V lookup: CDR1 MNHEY, CDR2 SMNVEV (reference sequence). As DNA, the CDR3 is TGTGCCAGCAGTCCCGAAGGACTAGCGGGAGGTCCCGAGCAGTACTTC. As protein: CASSPEGLAGGPEQYF.

The rearrangement links TRBV7-2 to TRBJ2-3, with 8 bases that match TRBD1. This CDR3 is built from 11 residues. The V gene end was trimmed by 5 bases and the J gene end by 11 bases; junction bases not matched to a gene: 3. CDR1 SGHTA and CDR2 FQGNSA come from the germline V gene. The CDR3 here is CASSQGAGQYF. CDR3 nucleotides: TGTGCCAGCAGCCAGGGGGCTGGGCAGTATTTT.

V is TRBV27 and J is TRBJ1-2; 9 nucleotides match TRBD1. The CDR3 extends over 14 amino acids. V lost 7 bases, J lost 2 bases, and 5 bases stayed unmatched. CDR1 and CDR2 from the germline V gene are MNHEY and SMNVEV (reference sequence). The CDR3 here is CASTRQGGNYGYTF. CDR3 sequence (DNA): TGTGCCAGCACCCGACAGGGGGGCAACTATGGCTACACCTTC.

This clone has more than one count but fewer than ten. V gene TRBV7-3 combines with J gene TRBJ2-3; the D gene is possibly TRBD2 (5 bases). The CDR3 totals 14 residues. V was clipped by 2 bases and J by 4 bases, with 10 bases between them. Germline V gene lookup returns CDR1 SGHTA and CDR2 FQGTGA. The chain's CDR3 is CASSLGGGPDTQYF. The CDR3 DNA reads TGTGCCAGCAGCTTAGGAGGAGGCCCAGATACGCAGTATTTT.

The genes are TRBV29-1 and TRBJ1-1; TRBD1 matches 8 bases. This CDR3 contains 13 residues. V lost 5 bases to trimming and J lost 9 bases; unmatched junction nucleotides: 11. CDR1 is SQVTM, CDR2 ANQGSEA, per germline. This CDR3 reads CSVSPGTGDQAFF. For the CDR3, the DNA is TGCAGCGTTTCCCCCGGGACAGGCGATCAAGCTTTCTTT.

As concerns this clone: At the DNA level, this CDR3 is encoded by other sequences in the same sample as well. The V gene is TRBV11-2, the J gene TRBJ1-1, with D perhaps TRBD1 (6 bases). This CDR3 has 14 amino acids. V lost 5 bases and J lost 5, with 15 bases in between. In germline, CDR1 is SGHAT, CDR2 FQNNGV. DNA for the CDR3: TGTGCCAGCAGCCTGCTACAGGGCGGGACTGAAGCTTTCTTT. The encoded protein is CASSLLQGGTEAFF.

V and J are TRBV6-1 and TRBJ2-1, with a possible D match to TRBD2 (6 bases). V was clipped by 3 bases and J by 2 bases, with 14 bases between them. Germline CDR1 reads MNHNS; CDR2 reads SASEGT. The CDR3 is 16 amino acids. CDR3 coding DNA: TGTGCCAGCAGTGAGGATTCAGCGGGCCCCTACAATGAGCAGTTCTTC. Translation gives CASSEDSAGPYNEQFF.

The genes are TRBV28 and TRBJ2-3, with no clear D. The V end lost 4 bases, the J end lost 7 bases, and 3 bases lay between the germline ends. The CDR3 has 10 residues. Per germline, CDR1 MDHEN and CDR2 SYDVKM. In DNA form, the CDR3 reads TGTGCCAGCAGTTACCATACGCAGTATTTT. The encoded protein is CASSYHTQYF.

The V gene is TRBV4-1, the J gene TRBJ2-3; the D gene is possibly TRBD2 (6 bases). Deletions cut 0 bases from V and 14 bases from J, with 21 bases between. The germline gives CDR1 MGHRA, CDR2 YSYEKL. CDR3 length: 15 amino acids. The CDR3 sequence: CASSQESGASVRRYF. In DNA form, the CDR3 reads TGCGCCAGCAGCCAAGAGTCCGGGGCTAGCGTTCGGCGGTATTTT.